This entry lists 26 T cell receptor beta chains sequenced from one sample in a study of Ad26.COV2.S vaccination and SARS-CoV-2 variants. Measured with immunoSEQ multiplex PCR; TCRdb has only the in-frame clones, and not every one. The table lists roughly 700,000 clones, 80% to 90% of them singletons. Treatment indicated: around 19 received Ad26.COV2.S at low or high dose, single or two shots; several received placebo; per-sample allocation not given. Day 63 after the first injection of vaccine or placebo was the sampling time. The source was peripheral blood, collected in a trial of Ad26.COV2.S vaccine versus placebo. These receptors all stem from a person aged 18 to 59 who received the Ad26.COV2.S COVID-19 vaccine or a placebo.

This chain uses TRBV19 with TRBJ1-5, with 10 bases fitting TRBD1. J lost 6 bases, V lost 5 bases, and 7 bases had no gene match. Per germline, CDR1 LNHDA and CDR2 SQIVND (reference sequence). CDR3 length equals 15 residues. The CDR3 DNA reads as TGTGCCAGTAGTGGACGGACAGGGGGAGGTCAGCCCCAGCATTTT. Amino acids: CASSGRTGGGQPQHF.

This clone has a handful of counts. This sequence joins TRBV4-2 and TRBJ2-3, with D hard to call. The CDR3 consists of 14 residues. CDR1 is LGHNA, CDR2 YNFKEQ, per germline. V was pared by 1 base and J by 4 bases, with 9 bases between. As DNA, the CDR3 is TGTGCCAGCAGCCAAGCCCCGGAGCCAGATACGCAGTATTTT. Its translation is CASSQAPEPDTQYF.

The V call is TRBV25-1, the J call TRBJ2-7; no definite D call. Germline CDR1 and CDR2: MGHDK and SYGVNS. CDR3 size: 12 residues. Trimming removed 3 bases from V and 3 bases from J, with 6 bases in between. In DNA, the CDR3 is TGTGCCAGCAGTGAGTACGGCTACGAGCAGTACTTC. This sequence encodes CASSEYGYEQYF.

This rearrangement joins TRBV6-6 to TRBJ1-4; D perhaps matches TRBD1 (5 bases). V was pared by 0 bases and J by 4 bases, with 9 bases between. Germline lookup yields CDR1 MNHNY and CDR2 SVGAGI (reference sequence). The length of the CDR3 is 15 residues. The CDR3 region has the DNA TGTGCCAGCAGTTACTCGACAGCTTATAATGAAAAACTGTTTTTT. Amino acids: CASSYSTAYNEKLFF.

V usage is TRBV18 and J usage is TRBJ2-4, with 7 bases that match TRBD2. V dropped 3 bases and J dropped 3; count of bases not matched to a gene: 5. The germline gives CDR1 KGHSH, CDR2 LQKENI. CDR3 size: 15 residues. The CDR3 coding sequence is TGTGCCAGCTCACCCGTTCCTAGCGGCAAAAACATTCAGTACTTC. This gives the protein CASSPVPSGKNIQYF.

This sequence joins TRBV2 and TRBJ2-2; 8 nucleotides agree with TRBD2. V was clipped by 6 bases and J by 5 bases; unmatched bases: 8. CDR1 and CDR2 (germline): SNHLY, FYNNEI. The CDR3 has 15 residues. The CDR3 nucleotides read TGTGCCAGCAGCCCAAGCGGGAGAGGGACCGGGGAGCTGTTTTTT. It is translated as CASSPSGRGTGELFF.

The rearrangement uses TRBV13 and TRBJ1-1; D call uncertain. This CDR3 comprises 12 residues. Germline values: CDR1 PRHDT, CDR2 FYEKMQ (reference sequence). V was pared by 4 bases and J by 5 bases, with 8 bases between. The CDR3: CASSSGSTEAFF. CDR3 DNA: TGTGCCAGCAGCTCGGGGAGTACTGAAGCTTTCTTT.

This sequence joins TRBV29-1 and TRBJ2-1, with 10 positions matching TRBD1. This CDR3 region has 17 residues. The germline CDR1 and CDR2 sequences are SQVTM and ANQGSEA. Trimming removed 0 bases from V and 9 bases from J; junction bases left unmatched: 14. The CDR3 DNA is TGCAGCGTTGAAGATCGGTATTTCGACAGGGGGCAGGGTGAGCAGTTCTTC. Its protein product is CSVEDRYFDRGQGEQFF.

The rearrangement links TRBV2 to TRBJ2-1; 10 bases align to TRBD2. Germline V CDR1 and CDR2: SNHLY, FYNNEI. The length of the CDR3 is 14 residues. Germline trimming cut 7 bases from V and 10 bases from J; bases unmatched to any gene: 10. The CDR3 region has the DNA TGTGCCAGCAATAGGCTAGCGGGAGATGACGAGCAGTTCTTC. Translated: CASNRLAGDDEQFF.

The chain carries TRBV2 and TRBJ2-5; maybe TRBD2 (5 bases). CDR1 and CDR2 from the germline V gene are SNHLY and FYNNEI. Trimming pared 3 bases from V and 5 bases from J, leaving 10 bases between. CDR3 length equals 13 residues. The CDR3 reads CASSDGRRETQYF. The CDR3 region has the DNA TGTGCCAGCAGTGATGGTAGGAGGGAGACCCAGTACTTC.

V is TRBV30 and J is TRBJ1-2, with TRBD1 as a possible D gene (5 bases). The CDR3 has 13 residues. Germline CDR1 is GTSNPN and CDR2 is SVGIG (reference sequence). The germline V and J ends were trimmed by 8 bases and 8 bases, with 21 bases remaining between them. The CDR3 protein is CARTGTWPGGYTF. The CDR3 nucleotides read TGTGCCAGAACCGGGACCTGGCCCGGGGGCTACACCTTC.

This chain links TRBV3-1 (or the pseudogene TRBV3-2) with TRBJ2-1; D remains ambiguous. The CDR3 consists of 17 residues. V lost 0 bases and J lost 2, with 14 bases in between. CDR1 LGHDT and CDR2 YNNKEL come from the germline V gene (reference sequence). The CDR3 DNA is TGTGCCAGCAGCCAAGATCCCCGAAGTACACCCTACAATGAGCAGTTCTTC. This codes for CASSQDPRSTPYNEQFF.

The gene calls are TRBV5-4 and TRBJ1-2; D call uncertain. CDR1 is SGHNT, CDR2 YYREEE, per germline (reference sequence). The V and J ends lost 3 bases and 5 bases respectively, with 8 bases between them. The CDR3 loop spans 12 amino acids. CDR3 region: CASSSGLYGYTF. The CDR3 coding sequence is TGTGCCAGCAGCTCGGGTCTGTATGGCTACACCTTC.

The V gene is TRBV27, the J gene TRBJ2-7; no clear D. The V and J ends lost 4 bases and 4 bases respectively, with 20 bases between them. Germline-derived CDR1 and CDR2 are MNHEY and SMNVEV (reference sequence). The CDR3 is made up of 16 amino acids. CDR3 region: CASSSRRSATEYEQYF. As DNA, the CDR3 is TGTGCCAGCAGTTCTAGGCGCAGTGCGACCGAATACGAGCAGTACTTC.

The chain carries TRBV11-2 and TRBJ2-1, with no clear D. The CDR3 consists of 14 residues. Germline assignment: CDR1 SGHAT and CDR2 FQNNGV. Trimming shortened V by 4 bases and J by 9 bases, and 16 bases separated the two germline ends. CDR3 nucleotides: TGTGCCAGCAGCTCCTGGACGTCCCCAGCTGAGCAGTTCTTC. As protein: CASSSWTSPAEQFF.

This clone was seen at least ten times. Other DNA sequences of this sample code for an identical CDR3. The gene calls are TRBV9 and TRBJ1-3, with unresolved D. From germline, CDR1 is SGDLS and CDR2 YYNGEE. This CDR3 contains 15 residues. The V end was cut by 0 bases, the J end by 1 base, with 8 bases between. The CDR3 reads CASSVGGRSGNTIYF. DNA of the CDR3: TGTGCCAGCAGCGTAGGTGGAAGATCTGGAAACACCATATATTTT.

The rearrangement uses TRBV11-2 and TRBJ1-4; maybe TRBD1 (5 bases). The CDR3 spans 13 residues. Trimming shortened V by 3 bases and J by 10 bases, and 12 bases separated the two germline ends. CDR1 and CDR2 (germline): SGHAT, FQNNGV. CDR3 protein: CASSLSDSGKLFF. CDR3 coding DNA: TGTGCCAGCAGCTTGAGCGACAGTGGAAAACTGTTTTTT.

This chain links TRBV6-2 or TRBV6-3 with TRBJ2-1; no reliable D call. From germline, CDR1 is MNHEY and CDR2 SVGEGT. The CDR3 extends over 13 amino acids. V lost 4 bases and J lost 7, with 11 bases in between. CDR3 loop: CASSSGLWNEQFF. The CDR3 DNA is TGTGCCAGCAGTTCCGGGCTTTGGAATGAGCAGTTCTTC.

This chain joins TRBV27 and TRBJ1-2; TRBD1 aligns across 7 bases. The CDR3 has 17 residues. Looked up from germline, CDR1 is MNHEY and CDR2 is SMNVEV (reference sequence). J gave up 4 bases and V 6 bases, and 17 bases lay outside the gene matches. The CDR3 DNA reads TGTGCCAGCAGAGGGGTCACACAGGGGACCGCTCGCTATGGCTACACCTTC. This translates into CASRGVTQGTARYGYTF.

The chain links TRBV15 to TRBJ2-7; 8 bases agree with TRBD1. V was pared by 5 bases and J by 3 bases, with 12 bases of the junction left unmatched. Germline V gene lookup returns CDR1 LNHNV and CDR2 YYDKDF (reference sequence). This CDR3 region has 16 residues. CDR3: CATSPSPGTGVYEQYF. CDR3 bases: TGTGCCACCAGCCCCTCCCCCGGGACAGGCGTCTACGAGCAGTACTTC.

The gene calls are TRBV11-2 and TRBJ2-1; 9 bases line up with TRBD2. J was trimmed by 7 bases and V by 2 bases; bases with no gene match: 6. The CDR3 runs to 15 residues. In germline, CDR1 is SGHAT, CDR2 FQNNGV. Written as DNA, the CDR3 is TGTGCCAGCAGCTTAATAAGGCTAGCGGGGAATGAGCAGTTCTTC. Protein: CASSLIRLAGNEQFF.

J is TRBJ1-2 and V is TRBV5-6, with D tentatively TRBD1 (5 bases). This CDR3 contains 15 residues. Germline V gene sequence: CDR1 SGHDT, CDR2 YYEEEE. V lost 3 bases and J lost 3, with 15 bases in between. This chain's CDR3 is CASSWTGRKDYGYTF. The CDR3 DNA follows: TGTGCCAGCAGCTGGACGGGACGGAAGGACTATGGCTACACCTTC.

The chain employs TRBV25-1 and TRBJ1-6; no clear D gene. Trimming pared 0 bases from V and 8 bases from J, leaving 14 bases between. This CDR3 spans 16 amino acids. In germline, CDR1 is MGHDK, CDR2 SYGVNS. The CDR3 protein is CASSEYKGNRDSPLHF. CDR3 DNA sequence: TGTGCCAGCAGTGAATATAAAGGCAACCGGGATTCACCCCTCCACTTT.

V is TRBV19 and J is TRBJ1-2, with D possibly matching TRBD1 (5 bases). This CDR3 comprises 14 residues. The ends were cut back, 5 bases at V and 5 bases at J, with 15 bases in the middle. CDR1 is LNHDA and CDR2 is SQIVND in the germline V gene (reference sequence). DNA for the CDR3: TGTGCCAGTAGTCCTGGGACCTGGGTATATGGCTACACCTTC. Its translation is CASSPGTWVYGYTF. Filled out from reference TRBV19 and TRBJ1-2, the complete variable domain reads DGGITQSPKYLFRKEGQNVTLSCEQNLNHDAMYWYRQDPGQGLRLIYYSQIVNDFQKGDIAEGYSVSREKKESFPLTVTSAQKNPTAFYLCASSPGTWVYGYTFGSGTRLTVV.

CDR3 region: CAAPEQFF. The DNA for the CDR3 is TGTGCCGCCCCAGAGCAGTTCTTC. The chain carries TRBV6-4 and TRBJ2-1, with D unresolved. The V gene lost 11 bases and the J gene lost 10 bases, with 6 bases spanning the gap. The CDR3 runs to 8 residues. Germline CDR1 reads MRHNA; CDR2 reads SNTAGT.

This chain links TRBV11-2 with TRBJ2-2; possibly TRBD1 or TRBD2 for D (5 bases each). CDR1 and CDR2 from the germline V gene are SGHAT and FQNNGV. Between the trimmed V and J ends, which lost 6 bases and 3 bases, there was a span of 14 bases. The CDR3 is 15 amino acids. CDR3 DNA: TGTGCCAGCAGGCCCACTAGGGGTGACACCGGGGAGCTGTTTTTT. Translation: CASRPTRGDTGELFF.